These T cell receptor beta chains were read from a single sample in a study of graft-versus-host responses after intestinal transplantation. Sequencing used immunoSEQ multiplex PCR; TCRdb keeps in-frame clones, though not all of them. Found here are tens of thousands of clones, around 95% of them singletons; the top ten hold about 0.8%. The sequencing used PBMCs, collected 16 days after intestinal transplant. The receptor set was obtained from a human patient who received an intestinal transplant, so some T cells may come from the graft donor. CDR3s include the opening cysteine and the closing phenylalanine or tryptophan. D genes are given only for firm matches. Clone size is not always given. Where it is, it says once, few, many or a class for expanded clones.

V gene	J gene	D gene	clone size	CDR3 DNA	CDR3 protein
TRBV7-2	TRBJ2-3	.	.	TGTGCCAGCAGCTTGGGGCCCACAGATACGCAGTATTTT	CASSLGPTDTQYF
TRBV4-3	TRBJ2-7	.	.	TGCGCCAGCAGCCAAGGAGTCAGTACCTCCTACGAGCAGTACTTC	CASSQGVSTSYEQYF
TRBV11-2	TRBJ1-1	.	.	TGTGCCAGCAGTTCAGGGGTAACTGAAGCTTTCTTT	CASSSGVTEAFF
TRBV4-1	TRBJ2-3	.	.	TGCGCCAGCAGCCAAGTCGCGATCAGGGGAGATACGCAGTATTTT	CASSQVAIRGDTQYF
TRBV7-6	TRBJ2-1	.	.	TGTGCCAGCAGCCCCGTTGAGGGGGGGTACAATGAGCAGTTCTTC	CASSPVEGGYNEQFF
TRBV29-1	TRBJ2-1	.	.	TGCAGCGCGCGGGACCTCGGTGAGCAGTTCTTC	CSARDLGEQFF
TRBV5-4	TRBJ1-1	TRBD1	once	TGTGCCAGCAGTATTTCAGGGGGCACTGAAGCTTTCTTT	CASSISGGTEAFF
TRBV28	TRBJ1-4	.	.	TGTGCCAGCACGGCAGAAAATGAAAAACTGTTTTTT	CASTAENEKLFF
TRBV7-9	TRBJ2-7	.	.	TGTGCCAGCAGCTTAGGATCCTACGAGCAGTACTTC	CASSLGSYEQYF
TRBV7-9	TRBJ1-3	.	.	TGTGCCAGCAGCTTAATAGGGACTGGAAACACCATATATTTT	CASSLIGTGNTIYF
TRBV5-1	TRBJ2-7	.	.	TGCGCCAGCAGCTCCCGTGAAGGCTACGAGCAGTACTTC	CASSSREGYEQYF
TRBV27	TRBJ1-5	.	.	TGTGCCAGCAGTTCCTACCAATATAGCAATCAGCCCCAGCATTTT	CASSSYQYSNQPQHF
TRBV5-6	TRBJ2-1	TRBD2	.	TGTGCCAGCAGCTTACGGACTAGCGGGAGAGACAATGAGCAGTTCTTC	CASSLRTSGRDNEQFF
TRBV9	TRBJ2-7	TRBD1	.	TGTGCCAGCAGCGCCCCCAGGGGGCAGGAGCAGTACTTC	CASSAPRGQEQYF
TRBV6-5	TRBJ2-1	.	.	TGTGCCAGCAGTTCCTTCATCTTCCAGCGGCAGCAGTTCTTC	CASSSFIFQRQQFF
TRBV7-9	TRBJ1-1	TRBD1	.	TGTGCCAGCAGCATAGCGACAGGGTACGCTGAAGCTTTCTTT	CASSIATGYAEAFF
TRBV30	TRBJ2-1	.	.	TGTGCCTGGGACCTTAGCGAGACTTCAGAGCAGTTCTTC	CAWDLSETSEQFF